This T cell receptor beta chain was documented in a study of CD8 T cells in Susac syndrome. Random hexamers primed reverse transcription of roughly 0.5 to 1 ug RNA. The CDR3 of TCR beta was amplified by immunoSEQ multiplex PCR across 54 Vbeta and 13 Jbeta. TCRdb used MiXCR to reprocess the immunoSEQ multiplex PCR reads, holding one entry per CDR3 protein. The sample records 150,000 to 200,000 distinct CDR3 sequences, 90% to 97% being singletons. CDR1 DFQATT and CDR2 SNEGSKA come from the germline V gene (reference sequence). The V and J ends lost 5 bases and 3 bases respectively, with 10 bases between them. CDR3 size: 12 residues. Negative isolation yielded the CD8+ and CD4+ T cells, while FACS enriched the TEMRA cells.

The sample comprised CD4+ T cells from PBMCs. The chain combines TRBV20-1 with TRBJ1-1; no clear D gene. The source is a human donor with multiple sclerosis. The CDR3 spells CSAPALDTEAFF. In DNA form, the CDR3 reads TGCAGTGCTCCGGCCCTGGACACTGAAGCTTTCTTT.